A single sample gave rise to the 21 T cell receptor beta chains below, sequenced in a study of T and B cells in COVID-19 patients. TRB rearrangements were amplified by multiplex PCR with BIOMED2 TRB-A/B primers. MiXCR, run by TCRdb on the multiplex PCR reads, gives a single entry per CDR3 protein. The sample shows roughly 8,100 distinct CDR3 sequences, approximately 30% of them seen only once. Each TRB amplification used roughly 230-550 ng of genomic DNA from blood. Sample: blood. The receptors stem from a human donor with active COVID-19.

This clonotype is categorized as medium-sized. The chain joins TRBV5-5 to TRBJ2-7; possibly TRBD2 for D (5 bases). CDR1 is SGHKS and CDR2 is YYEKEE in the germline V gene (reference sequence). The CDR3 has 14 amino acids. The V end lost 2 bases, the J end lost 6 bases, and 15 bases lay between the germline ends. This CDR3 reads CASSFLSETSEQYF. In nucleotides, the CDR3 is TGTGCCAGCAGCTTCCTTAGCGAGACGAGCGAGCAGTACTTC.

The rearrangement uses TRBV28 and TRBJ1-2; D gene uncertain. Germline V gene lookup returns CDR1 MDHEN and CDR2 SYDVKM. V shed 3 bases and J shed 7 bases, with 6 bases lying between them. The CDR3 consists of 11 residues. The CDR3 loop is CASSFHTGYTF. The CDR3 DNA follows: TGTGCCAGCAGTTTTCACACTGGCTACACCTTC.

Sample share makes this clonotype medium-sized (0.01 to 0.1%). V gene TRBV15 combines with J gene TRBJ2-1; the D gene is possibly TRBD2 (6 bases). Germline assignment: CDR1 LNHNV and CDR2 YYDKDF (reference sequence). The CDR3 contains 15 residues. Deletions cut 4 bases from V and 6 bases from J, with 16 bases between. Here the CDR3 reads CATSKSSLGGNEQFF. CDR3 coding DNA: TGTGCCACCAGCAAATCCAGTCTGGGAGGCAATGAGCAGTTCTTC.

The chain joins TRBV18 to TRBJ2-2; D remains unclear. CDR1 KGHSH and CDR2 LQKENI come from the germline V gene. V lost 1 base and J lost 4, with 10 bases in between. There are 15 residues in the CDR3. In DNA form, the CDR3 reads TGTGCCAGCTCACCACAGTCAGCCACCACCGGGGAGCTGTTTTTT. Translating it yields CASSPQSATTGELFF.

In its sample, this clonotype is medium-sized. The rearrangement links TRBV12-3 or TRBV12-4 to TRBJ2-2, with 10 positions matching TRBD1. This CDR3 comprises 14 residues. Trimming took 6 bases from V and 7 from J; bases not matched to a gene: 5. In DNA, the CDR3 is TGTGCCAGCAGCTGGGGACAGGGGATCGGGGAGCTGTTTTTT. Encoded protein: CASSWGQGIGELFF.

The chain links TRBV18 to TRBJ1-2, with D unclear. This CDR3 is built from 14 residues. Trimming took off 4 bases at V and 3 bases at J, with 12 bases between the two ends. CDR1 is KGHSH and CDR2 is LQKENI in the germline V gene. For the CDR3, the DNA is TGTGCCAGCTCACGATCGCAGGTGGACTATGGCTACACCTTC. Its translation: CASSRSQVDYGYTF.

This clonotype has only a few counts. The rearrangement uses TRBV12-3 or TRBV12-4 and TRBJ1-6; tentative D call: TRBD1 (5 bases). Trimming pared 2 bases from V and 8 bases from J, leaving 10 bases between. CDR3 length equals 14 residues. Here the CDR3 DNA reads TGTGCCAGCAGTTTACGTGGGGGTGATTCACCCCTCCACTTT. Amino acids: CASSLRGGDSPLHF.

The V call is TRBV5-1, the J call TRBJ2-2, with 9 bases that match TRBD2. Unmatched junction bases numbered 6, after V lost 0 bases and J lost 9 bases. CDR3 length equals 15 residues. Looked up from germline, CDR1 is SGHRS and CDR2 is YFSETQ. The CDR3 loop is CASSLEAGGPRELFF. The CDR3 coding sequence is TGCGCCAGCAGCTTGGAGGCGGGGGGGCCCCGGGAGCTGTTTTTT. Complete variable domain (other parts from reference TRBV5-1 and TRBJ2-2): KAGVTQTPRYLIKTRGQQVTLSCSPISGHRSVSWYQQTPGQGLQFLFEYFSETQRNKGNFPGRFSGRQFSNSRSEMNVSTLELGDSALYLCASSLEAGGPRELFFGEGSRLTVL.

In its sample, this clonotype was seen a few times. The J gene is TRBJ1-5, the V gene TRBV6-2 or TRBV6-3, with no clear D. The CDR3 is 15 residues long. Germline loops: CDR1 MNHEY, CDR2 SVGEGT. The V end lost 4 bases, the J end lost 0 bases, and 10 bases lay between the germline ends. CDR3 bases: TGTGCCAGCAGTTTAAGGGCAGTTAGCAATCAGCCCCAGCATTTT. Amino acids: CASSLRAVSNQPQHF.

Points on this clonotype: A read error may be the cause here, since a much bigger clone is one base away. The CDR3 loop is CSSSLGHYTDTQYF. The CDR3, as DNA: TGTTCCAGCAGCTTGGGGCATTACACAGATACGCAGTATTTT. This chain links TRBV5-6 with TRBJ2-3; a weak D match, TRBD1 (5 bases). The CDR3 runs to 14 residues. Germline loops: CDR1 SGHDT, CDR2 YYEEEE. The full variable domain, its missing parts supplied by reference TRBV5-6 and TRBJ2-3, is DAGVTQSPTHLIKTRGQQVTLRCSPKSGHDTVSWYQQALGQGPQFIFQYYEEEERQRGNFPDRFSGHQFPNYSSELNVNALLLGDSALYLCSSSLGHYTDTQYFGPGTRLTVL.

This clonotype was found once. The rearrangement links TRBV19 to TRBJ2-7, with 9 bases matching TRBD1. The CDR3 loop spans 15 amino acids. V trimming: 4 bases; J trimming: 2 bases; junction bases outside the gene matches: 6. The germline V gene has CDR1 LNHDA and CDR2 SQIVND (reference sequence). CDR3 sequence (DNA): TGTGCCAGTAGTAGGGGACAGGGTTTCCCCTACGAGCAGTACTTC. Its translation is CASSRGQGFPYEQYF.

The gene calls are TRBV20-1 and TRBJ2-1, with D unclear. Trimming cost V 3 bases and J 6 bases, with 12 bases left between them. Germline V gene data show CDR1 as DFQATT and CDR2 as SNEGSKA (reference sequence). This CDR3 spans 13 amino acids. The CDR3, as DNA: TGCAGTGCTAGTGTGTTTTTAGTCAATGAGCAGTTCTTC. This translates into CSASVFLVNEQFF.

This clonotype is deemed medium-sized. The chain uses TRBV18 and TRBJ2-2; no firm D call. The germline gives CDR1 KGHSH, CDR2 LQKENI. With 3 bases removed from V and 2 bases from J, the gap between germline ends came to 10 bases. The CDR3 is 15 amino acids. The DNA for the CDR3 is TGTGCCAGCTCACCTCAGACGCCCAACACCGGGGAGCTGTTTTTT. Protein: CASSPQTPNTGELFF.

This sequence joins TRBV27 and TRBJ2-7; no firm D call. The CDR3 covers 14 residues. Germline CDR1 and CDR2: MNHEY and SMNVEV (reference sequence). CDR3 sequence reads: CATSDGDKFYEQYV. Here the CDR3 DNA reads TGTGCCACCAGTGACGGAGACAAGTTCTACGAGCAGTACGTC.

This chain links TRBV11-2 with TRBJ2-2, with a tentative D call TRBD2 (6 bases). V lost 2 bases and J 8 bases, leaving 12 bases between the germline ends. In germline, CDR1 is SGHAT, CDR2 FQNNGV. CDR3 length: 14 residues. Here the CDR3 DNA reads TGTGCCAGCAGCTTACGTGGAGGGAAGGGGGAGCTGTTTTTT. This translates into CASSLRGGKGELFF.

The chain combines TRBV20-1 with TRBJ2-3; 11 bases fit TRBD2. This CDR3 has 17 residues. The ends lost 5 bases at V and 0 bases at J; junction bases unmatched: 10. CDR1 and CDR2 from the germline V gene are DFQATT and SNEGSKA (reference sequence). The CDR3 DNA is TGCAGTGCTTTACCTAGCGGGGGGCCCTCTAGCACAGATACGCAGTATTTT. It is translated as CSALPSGGPSSTDTQYF.

The V and J genes are TRBV7-6 and TRBJ2-3; D remains ambiguous. Germline CDR1 reads SGHVS; CDR2 reads FNYEAQ. The V and J ends lost 8 bases and 5 bases respectively, with 8 bases between them. The CDR3 consists of 11 residues. CDR3 nucleotide sequence: TGTGCCAGCGAAACGGTAGATACGCAGTATTTT. Translating gives CASETVDTQYF.

This clonotype is categorized as medium-sized. The chain is built from TRBV19 and TRBJ2-5; the match to TRBD1 covers 12 bases. V was pared by 6 bases and J by 6 bases, with 5 bases of the junction left unmatched. Germline CDR1 LNHDA, CDR2 SQIVND (reference sequence). The CDR3 is made up of 14 amino acids. The CDR3 region has the DNA TGTGCCAGTAGCGGGACAGGGGGCGCAAAGACCCAGTACTTC. Its protein product is CASSGTGGAKTQYF.

This clonotype has more than one count but fewer than ten. The chain joins TRBV12-3 or TRBV12-4 to TRBJ1-1; TRBD1 matches at 7 bases. The V gene end was trimmed by 6 bases and the J gene end by 5 bases; junction bases not matched to a gene: 6. The CDR3 length is 13 residues. The CDR3 sequence: CASRNRGGTEAFF. CDR3 sequence (DNA): TGTGCCAGCAGAAACAGGGGCGGGACTGAAGCTTTCTTT.

The V gene is TRBV24-1, the J gene TRBJ2-1; D possibly corresponds to TRBD1 (6 bases). This CDR3 comprises 14 residues. Germline CDR1 is KGHDR and CDR2 is SFDVKD. With 4 bases removed from V and 8 bases from J, the gap between germline ends came to 14 bases. The CDR3 DNA reads TGTGCCACCAGTGAAGGGGGTGTAATACATGAGCAGTTCTTC. Amino acid sequence: CATSEGGVIHEQFF.

Remarks on this clonotype: The junction differs from germline at one of its ends, possibly a read error. The rearrangement links TRBV5-6 to TRBJ2-3; TRBD2 matches 7 bases. The CDR3 has 19 residues. Per the germline V gene, CDR1 is SGHDT and CDR2 is YYEEEE. CDR3 amino acids: CASSLGGSTSAPSTDTQYF. The DNA for the CDR3 is TGCGCCAGCAGCTTGGGGGGATCCACTAGCGCCCCTAGCACAGATACGCAGTATTTT.